This T cell receptor (beta chain) is drawn from a study of T-cell reconstitution after alpha-beta-depleted transplantation in children (dated by TCRdb to about 2016). Turning to the overall study: T-cell immune reconstitution after TCRalphabeta/CD19-depleted allogeneic hematopoietic cell transplantation in children was quantitatively tracked in the study by means of TCR repertoire profiling.

This clonotype turned up a few times. No antigen is known for it. Qualities for individual bases were not recorded, and no much larger clone is one base off. Library preparation was by PCR. The sequencer was an Illumina HiSeq 2500. TCR library preparation used molecular barcoding, with unique molecular identifiers applied to normalize quantification of the TCRbeta repertoire. The public reads were reprocessed in TCRdb via fastp at Q25 and MiXCR, keeping in-frame beta chains. Every entry covers one CDR3 protein and lists the most common genes and DNA from its rows. A total of about 270,000 distinct CDR3 sequences appear in this sample, around 9.6% of them only once. Around 10% of the sample is taken by the ten largest. The CDR3 covers 11 residues, taking in both the cysteine and the phenylalanine. Of the read, only the CDR3 DNA is kept; its 33 bases are in frame from base 1. The germline ends are 10 bases apart after V is trimmed by 7 bases and J by 3 bases. The CDR1 and CDR2 encoded by the germline V gene (reference sequence) are DFQATT and SNEGSKA.

The receptor chain draws on TRBV20-1 and TRBJ2-7; the D gene is unclear. This specimen consisted of PBMCs from the stem cell graft donor, obtained from the stem cell graft. The sequence derives from a human donor who donated a stem cell graft to a child with SCID. The CDR3 in this case is CSGAADYEQYF. The sequenced DNA is TGCAGTGGGGCGGCAGACTACGAGCAGTACTTC.